This T cell receptor (beta chain) was identified in a study of identical twins listed by TCRdb under 2016. At the level of the whole study: To test whether fetal clonotypes persist, the study used deep sequencing on TCR alpha and beta repertoires from monozygotic twins, unrelated adults of various ages, and cord blood. To rule out contamination, the twin experiments were replicated at different times with different library preparation protocols. Study-level results and caveats: Fewer insertions were carried by abundant cord blood beta clonotypes; a weaker similar trend was observed in young adult naive repertoires, while no such trend was observed in memory repertoires. Conclusions relied on cross-sectional statistical analysis, since the same donors could not be followed over many years. In beta out-of-frame sequences, excess twin sharing was weaker, because having fewer shared sequences lowered the signal-to-noise ratio. In monozygotic twins, recombination models systematically underestimated out-of-frame TCR alpha sharing, but the models matched the sharing seen between unrelated individuals. Compared with coincidental sharing between unrelated individuals, out-of-frame TCR alpha sequences shared between twins had an excess of sequences with low generation probability. Invariant T cells such as MAIT and iNKT could partly confound zero-insertion analyses, though diverse VJ usage argued against this for most clonotypes.

Library prep was done by 5' RACE. The instrument given in TCRdb is Illumina HiSeq 2000. Template switching introduced a universal primer binding site; the final cDNA contained a unique molecular identifier, enabling accurate counting of TCR cDNA molecules. First-strand cDNA for TCR alpha and beta chains was synthesized from specific primers in the conserved constant-segment region. Each cDNA library was double barcoded, with a SMART-Mk sample barcode plus Illumina barcodes, to control for contamination. TruSeq adapter sequences and Illumina sample barcodes were added in two successive PCR steps. Sequencing of the TCR alpha and beta cDNA libraries was done on the Illumina HiSeq platform using custom primers. Per the original workflow: Raw reads were processed with MiGEC to extract unique molecular identifiers, and MiXCR was used to determine CDR3 positions. For each individual, recombination models were inferred using an EM algorithm with the repgenHMM and IGoR tools. Shared clonotypes were analyzed with the tcR package in R, and sharing was normalized by the product of cloneset sizes. To study raw recombination free of thymic and clonal selection effects, out-of-frame nonproductive sequences were analyzed. TCRdb trimmed the raw reads at Q25, called clones with MiXCR and kept productive beta chains. Duplicate CDR3 protein sequences are folded into a single record with the most common DNA and genes. TCRdb assigned the V and J calls; the authors' analysis was not used. This sample is represented by some 440,000 distinct CDR3 sequences; roughly 24% of them were singletons. The ten largest clones add up to just under 3% of the sample.

All donors were healthy Caucasians. Three pairs of female monozygotic twins, all aged about 18 to 29 years, made up the twin cohort. Positive isolation kits from Invitrogen were used to isolate CD4+ and CD8+ T cell populations. V trim: 0 bases; J trim: 4 bases; unmatched bases: 0. From the cysteine through the phenylalanine, the CDR3 covers 14 amino acids. Only the CDR3 part of the read is kept: 42 bases, read in frame from the first base. The CDR1 and CDR2 encoded by the germline V gene (reference sequence) are DFQATT and SNEGSKA. In this sample, this clonotype turned up a few times. The target of this receptor is not known. It has no much larger one-base neighbor in the sample; base qualities were not kept. These data are also associated with another study on T cells expressing NK-cell markers. Per that second paper: Three sorted T-cell subsets (CD3+CD56+NKG2C+, CD3+CD56+NKG2C- and CD3+CD56-NKG2C+) from fewer than 10 donors had their TCR beta-chain repertoires profiled. Among the eight sequenced donors, only one was HCMV-seronegative, while the other seven were HCMV-seropositive. In several experiments an anti-gammadeltaTCR antibody was added to restrict sorting to alphabetaTCR-expressing T cells. For five or six donors, the dominant CD3+CD56+NKG2C+ clonotypes were among the top 10 CD8+ clonotypes and accounted for 1.0-7.0% of CD8+ T cells. Those dominant clonotypes were again the most abundant among CD3+CD56-NKG2C+ cells in a handful of donors, at about 25-60.1%. Whether the expanded NKG2C-expressing T cell clones were specific for HCMV antigens was left unclear. The eight sequenced donors were randomly selected healthy volunteers, three men and five women. A commercial ELISA kit detecting HCMV-specific IgG in serum was used to determine HCMV serostatus. MIGEC was used to demultiplex reads and group reads by UMI, and MiTCR was used to assemble and quantify clonotypes. To exclude erroneous sequences, any TCR cDNA sequence not supported by at least two reads was discarded. The tcR package was used for downstream repertoire analysis, with clonotypes matched between fractions based on CDR3 nucleotide sequence plus V segment. Antigen specificity was annotated against VDJdb with VDJmatch, allowing one amino acid substitution in CDR3.

The chain is assembled from TRBV20-1 and TRBJ2-3, with 11 middle bases fitting TRBD2. The clonotype was recovered from a woman aged 18-30 years in good health. Sequenced: CD4+ T cells sorted from blood. The DNA reads as follows: TGCAGTGCTAGAGATAGCGGGGGGGCAGATACGCAGTATTTT. Its protein reads: CSARDSGGADTQYF.